This T cell receptor beta chain was sequenced for a study of cytomegalovirus exposure and HLA in healthy donors. Findings of the study overall: TCR beta V- and J-gene trimming, according to a later analysis, was linked to a missense DCLRE1C variant. A few chains tied to CMV proved CMV antigen-specific in vitro. Beyond CMV serostatus, there was no information to go on about immune exposure.

PCR employed 60 Vbeta and 13 Jbeta primers. TCRdb keeps only in-frame clones here, not all; method: immunoSEQ multiplex PCR. This sample has some 140,000 clones; about two thirds occur once, and the top ten carry roughly 4%. Comments on this clone: What it binds is unknown.

Germline CDR1 is LNHDA and CDR2 is SQIVND (reference sequence). V lost 6 bases and J 3 bases, leaving 14 bases between the germline ends. This CDR3 spans 15 amino acids. The receptor was isolated from a man in his fifties or sixties in good health and CMV-seropositive. The rearrangement joins TRBV19 to TRBJ1-4, with TRBD1 as a possible D gene (6 bases). Sequencing was performed on PBMCs. The CDR3, as DNA: TGTGCCAGTAGCAAACCACAGGGAGCTAATGAAAAACTGTTTTTT. Translated, it gives CASSKPQGANEKLFF.